Below are 21 T cell receptor beta chains sequenced from a single sample in a study of PD-L1 blockade in urothelial cancer. Time point defined: peripheral blood 6 weeks after treatment start. Measured with immunoSEQ multiplex PCR; TCRdb has only the in-frame clones, and not every one. The sample includes tens of thousands of clones, about 90% seen only once; the top ten take 6% to 9.5%. The sample here was PBMCs, taken around atezolizumab (anti-PD-L1) treatment. The receptor source for this set is a man in his sixties or seventies with urothelial cancer.

This chain uses TRBV5-6 with TRBJ2-1; 10 nucleotides line up with TRBD1. J lost 6 bases, V lost 4 bases, and 7 bases had no gene match. The CDR3 is 15 amino acids. Germline-derived CDR1 and CDR2 are SGHDT and YYEEEE. In nucleotides, the CDR3 is TGTGCCAGCAGCCTGGGGTGGGACAGGGGCAATGAGCAGTTCTTC. It translates to CASSLGWDRGNEQFF.

The rearrangement joins TRBV9 to TRBJ2-1; 7 nucleotides line up with TRBD1. The trim removed 0 bases at V and 5 bases at J, leaving 8 bases unmatched. CDR3 size: 16 residues. Germline V gene lookup returns CDR1 SGDLS and CDR2 YYNGEE. In nucleotides, the CDR3 is TGTGCCAGCAGCGTAGCTCGACAGGGAAGGAACAATGAGCAGTTCTTC. Its protein is CASSVARQGRNNEQFF. The entire variable domain, with the rest obtained from reference TRBV9 and TRBJ2-1, is as follows: DSGVTQTPKHLITATGQRVTLRCSPRSGDLSVYWYQQSLDQGLQFLIQYYNGEERAKGNILERFSAQQFPDLHSELNLSSLELGDSALYFCASSVARQGRNNEQFFGPGTRLTVL.

The chain carries TRBV5-5 and TRBJ2-5; TRBD2 agrees at 7 bases. The germline CDR1 and CDR2 sequences are SGHKS and YYEKEE (reference sequence). Trimming took 4 bases from V and 5 from J; bases not matched to a gene: 11. The CDR3 length is 15 residues. The DNA of the CDR3 is TGTGCCAGCAGCCGGGGGGACTCTCGGGGGGAGACCCAGTACTTC. Translation: CASSRGDSRGETQYF.

This clone occurred once. The V gene is TRBV19, the J gene TRBJ2-1; D is possibly TRBD1 (6 bases). Germline CDR1 LNHDA, CDR2 SQIVND (reference sequence). V was trimmed by 5 bases and J by 7 bases, leaving 21 bases between them. The CDR3 is made up of 16 amino acids. CDR3 sequence: CASSPPGQLVINEQFF. In DNA, the CDR3 is TGTGCCAGTAGTCCCCCGGGACAACTCGTAATTAATGAGCAGTTCTTC.

The chain uses TRBV29-1 and TRBJ2-3, with a possible D match to TRBD1 (6 bases). Trimming pared 8 bases from V and 6 bases from J, leaving 24 bases between. Germline values: CDR1 SQVTM, CDR2 ANQGSEA. This CDR3 contains 15 residues. The CDR3 nucleotides read TGCAGCCTCAAAGGGGGAGTATGGGGTTCGGATACGCAGTATTTT. Its translation: CSLKGGVWGSDTQYF.

The genes are TRBV5-1 and TRBJ2-3, with D uncertain. Deletions cut 4 bases from V and 1 base from J, with 10 bases between. CDR1 is SGHRS, CDR2 YFSETQ, per germline. The CDR3 extends over 14 amino acids. The CDR3 sequence is CASSLELGTDTQYF. CDR3 DNA sequence: TGCGCCAGCAGCCTGGAGCTGGGCACAGATACGCAGTATTTT.

The V call is TRBV15, the J call TRBJ1-2, with TRBD1 as a possible D gene (5 bases). V lost 4 bases, J lost 3 bases, and 12 bases lay in between. The CDR3 spans 14 residues. Germline assignment: CDR1 LNHNV and CDR2 YYDKDF (reference sequence). CDR3 protein: CATSTPTAYYGYTF. CDR3 nucleotides: TGTGCCACCAGCACCCCGACAGCATACTATGGCTACACCTTC.

The DNA for the CDR3 is TGTGCCAGCAGTCTACGGTCTAGCGGGAGGGGCACAGATACGCAGTATTTT. Protein sequence: CASSLRSSGRGTDTQYF. The chain has TRBV7-3 and TRBJ2-3, with TRBD2 identical over 12 bases. V was pared by 6 bases and J by 1 base, with 8 bases of the junction left unmatched. The CDR3 is 17 amino acids. Germline loops: CDR1 SGHTA, CDR2 FQGTGA. Filled out from reference TRBV7-3 and TRBJ2-3, the complete variable domain reads GAGVSQTPSNKVTEKGKYVELRCDPISGHTALYWYRQSLGQGPEFLIYFQGTGAADDSGLPNDRFFAVRPEGSVSTLKIQRTERGDSAVYLCASSLRSSGRGTDTQYFGPGTRLTVL.

J is TRBJ2-1 and V is TRBV15, with 9 bases that match TRBD1. There are 16 residues in the CDR3. Trimming cost V 5 bases and J 5 bases; bases outside gene matches: 10. CDR1 is LNHNV and CDR2 is YYDKDF in the germline V gene (reference sequence). In nucleotides, the CDR3 is TGTGCCACCAGCGGGGGACCTAGGGACAGGGACAATGAGCAGTTCTTC. It encodes CATSGGPRDRDNEQFF.

The chain combines TRBV7-3 with TRBJ2-5, with TRBD2 as a possible D gene (5 bases). The V gene's germline CDR1 is SGHTA and CDR2 FQGTGA. There are 15 residues in the CDR3. Trimming took off 2 bases at V and 2 bases at J, with 12 bases between the two ends. CDR3 in amino acids: CASSLRGFSQETQYF. CDR3 DNA sequence: TGTGCCAGCAGCTTACGCGGGTTTTCGCAAGAGACCCAGTACTTC.

This sequence joins TRBV4-1 and TRBJ2-7; 13 bases align to TRBD2. The CDR3 is 14 amino acids. With V trimmed by 3 bases and J by 6 bases, 2 bases remained unmatched. Germline V gene sequence: CDR1 MGHRA, CDR2 YSYEKL. The CDR3 nucleotides are TGCGCCAGCAGCCAGAGGACTAGCGGGAGCGAGCAGTACTTC. Protein sequence: CASSQRTSGSEQYF.

The chain joins TRBV6-5 to TRBJ2-7, with D perhaps TRBD2 (8 bases). Germline CDR1 is MNHEY and CDR2 is SVGAGI. CDR3 length: 14 residues. V was clipped by 6 bases and J by 3 bases, with 15 bases between them. Written as DNA, the CDR3 is TGTGCCAGCAGCGACAGGGCGGGAGGCTACGAGCAGTACTTC. Protein sequence: CASSDRAGGYEQYF.

The chain recombines TRBV5-1 with TRBJ1-5; possible D gene TRBD1, 5 bases. The CDR3 loop spans 16 amino acids. CDR1 and CDR2 (germline): SGHRS, YFSETQ. Trimming stripped 4 bases from V and 4 bases from J, with 18 bases between. As DNA, the CDR3 is TGCGCCAGCAGCCCCGGGGGGGGTGCACCTAATCAGCCCCAGCATTTT. Translating it yields CASSPGGGAPNQPQHF.

This CDR3 is CASRALTGVGELFF. CDR3 bases: TGCGCCAGCAGAGCACTTACAGGGGTCGGGGAGCTGTTTTTT. The V gene is TRBV10-1, the J gene TRBJ2-2, with 7 bases that match TRBD1. CDR3 size: 14 residues. V gave up 6 bases and J gave up 7 bases; unmatched junction bases: 8. Germline lookup yields CDR1 WNHNN and CDR2 SYGVQD (reference sequence).

The chain carries TRBV6-5 and TRBJ2-5, with D hard to call. V lost 4 bases and J lost 4, with 7 bases in between. The length of the CDR3 is 12 residues. Germline loops: CDR1 MNHEY, CDR2 SVGAGI. In DNA form, the CDR3 reads TGTGCCAGCAGTTCCCCGGGAGAGACCCAGTACTTC. Residues: CASSSPGETQYF.

The table lists this clone with a count of one. The V gene is TRBV6-6, the J gene TRBJ1-3; D possibly corresponds to TRBD1 (6 bases). Germline V CDR1 and CDR2: MNHNY, SVGAGI (reference sequence). The CDR3 extends over 15 amino acids. V was clipped by 6 bases and J by 4 bases, with 16 bases between them. The CDR3 sequence: CASSAGGRVGNTIYF. The CDR3 nucleotides read TGTGCCAGCAGCGCGGGGGGCAGGGTGGGAAACACCATATATTTT.

This clone was seen a single time. The chain joins TRBV19 to TRBJ2-5; D might be TRBD1 (6 bases). Per germline, CDR1 LNHDA and CDR2 SQIVND (reference sequence). Trimming left V 3 bases short and J 9 bases short, with 14 bases between. The CDR3 consists of 13 residues. The CDR3 loop reads CASSIQGSGPQYF. CDR3 bases: TGTGCCAGTAGTATTCAGGGGTCAGGGCCCCAGTACTTC.

This chain joins TRBV5-4 and TRBJ2-6, with no clear D. The CDR3 spans 13 residues. CDR1 SGHNT and CDR2 YYREEE come from the germline V gene (reference sequence). V was clipped by 1 base and J by 4 bases, with 3 bases between them. The CDR3 loop is CASSLQGANVLTF. Here the CDR3 DNA reads TGTGCCAGCAGCTTGCAAGGGGCCAACGTCCTGACTTTC. Together with reference TRBV5-4 and TRBJ2-6, the CDR3 gives the full variable domain: ETGVTQSPTHLIKTRGQQVTLRCSSQSGHNTVSWYQQALGQGPQFIFQYYREEENGRGNFPPRFSGLQFPNYSSELNVNALELDDSALYLCASSLQGANVLTFGAGSRLTVL.

This clone was observed a single time. The J gene is TRBJ1-3, the V gene TRBV2; tentative D call: TRBD1 (5 bases). CDR1 and CDR2 from the germline V gene are SNHLY and FYNNEI. The CDR3 sequence is 13 residues long. Trimming cost V 7 bases and J 0 bases, with 7 bases left between them. CDR3 bases: TGTGCCAGCAAGGGGTCCTCTGGAAACACCATATATTTT. Translating it yields CASKGSSGNTIYF.

The rearrangement joins TRBV2 to TRBJ1-1, with D tentatively TRBD1 (6 bases). V dropped 4 bases and J dropped 4 bases, with 13 bases sitting between them. CDR3 length: 14 residues. CDR1 is SNHLY, CDR2 FYNNEI, per germline. This chain's CDR3 is CASSVQGYSTEAFF. CDR3 sequence (DNA): TGTGCCAGCAGTGTACAGGGTTATAGCACTGAAGCTTTCTTT.

The rearrangement joins TRBV6-5 to TRBJ2-7, with D perhaps TRBD1 (6 bases). Germline CDR1 MNHEY, CDR2 SVGAGI. The length of the CDR3 is 15 residues. Trimming took 6 bases from V and 0 from J, leaving 15 bases between them. CDR3 DNA: TGTGCCAGCAGCCGATTCCGGGACATCTCCTACGAGCAGTACTTC. It encodes CASSRFRDISYEQYF.